This entry concerns a single T cell receptor (beta chain). What it binds is unknown. This entry belongs to a study of CD8+ T cells in alopecia areata. Overall study findings and caveats: Scalp sample data also include resident alphabeta T cells from normal skin. For lesional scalp, especially alopecia totalis/universalis, clonality was higher than in normal scalp.

RNA extraction was followed by reverse transcription into cDNA, which acted as the sequencing template. Method: immunoSEQ multiplex PCR; TCRdb's copy keeps in-frame clones and lacks some. Of more than 150,000 clones in the sample, approximately 59% are singletons; the top ten hold about 15%. Punch biopsies of lesional scalp, plus peripheral blood, were taken from alopecia areata patients. Sorting of CD4+ and CD8+ T cells was performed on PBMCs. This TCR derives from a human donor with alopecia areata. The sample in question was CD4+ T cells sorted from blood, obtained at week 0.

The CDR3 region is CASSRQANSGNTIYF. The CDR3 DNA is TGTGCCAGCTCTCGACAGGCGAACTCTGGAAACACCATATATTTT. The chain has TRBV18 and TRBJ1-3, with D tentatively TRBD1 (6 bases). The V end lost 6 bases, the J end lost 0 bases, and 12 bases lay between the germline ends. Per germline, CDR1 KGHSH and CDR2 LQKENI. The CDR3 contains 15 residues. Filled out from reference TRBV18 and TRBJ1-3, the complete variable domain reads NAGVMQNPRHLVRRRGQEARLRCSPMKGHSHVYWYRQLPEEGLKFMVYLQKENIIDESGMPKERFSAEFPKEGPSILRIQQVVRGDSAAYFCASSRQANSGNTIYFGEGSWLTVV.